These 24 T cell receptor beta chains were sequenced from one sample in a study of kidney transplant recipient with SARS-CoV-2 infection. TCRdb re-derived calls from the reads in MiXCR, one entry per CDR3 protein. The sample includes fewer than 250,000 distinct CDR3 sequences, 29% seen only once; the top ten take roughly 7%. Sample: a blood sample, taken at baseline and on day 111 from a kidney transplant recipient. These receptors came from a male patient aged 30 to 40 who had COVID-19 and was a kidney transplant recipient. Part of the T cell pool may stem from the graft donor.

This clonotype appeared many times. The chain is built from TRBV24-1 and TRBJ2-5; a possible D gene is TRBD2 (6 bases). CDR1 is KGHDR and CDR2 is SFDVKD in the germline V gene. The CDR3 is 15 residues long. Deletions cut 4 bases from V and 4 bases from J, with 15 bases between. Here the CDR3 reads CATSDFLASRETQYF. The CDR3 DNA reads as TGTGCCACCAGTGACTTTCTAGCGTCCAGAGAGACCCAGTACTTC.

To note about this clonotype: This clone may be a read error of a much larger clone one base away. The rearrangement joins TRBV7-3 to TRBJ1-3, with 8 bases matching TRBD1. Looked up from germline, CDR1 is SGHTA and CDR2 is FQGTGA. The CDR3 loop spans 13 amino acids. The CDR3 DNA reads TGTGCCAACAGCTCGACAGGGGCGGACACCATATATTTT. Translated, it gives CANSSTGADTIYF.

Remarks on this clonotype: This may stem from a read error, because a much larger clone lies one nucleotide away. The V gene is TRBV2, the J gene TRBJ2-2; TRBD1 matches at 9 bases. The length of the CDR3 is 14 residues. The V gene's germline CDR1 is SNHLY and CDR2 FYNNEI. DNA of the CDR3: TGTGCCAGCCGGGGACAGGGAGTGGACGGGGAGCTGCTTTTT. Translating gives CASRGQGVDGELLF.

Only one count was recorded for this clonotype. A much larger clone sits a single nucleotide away, making a read error possible. The J gene is TRBJ1-2, the V gene TRBV7-8; D is undetermined. The V end was cut by 5 bases, the J end by 4 bases, with 23 bases between. Germline CDR1 SGHVS, CDR2 FQNEAQ. This CDR3 contains 17 residues. DNA of the CDR3: TGTGCCAGCAGCCGATTTAAGTTTATCCGAAAGACCTATGGCTACACCTTC. This codes for CASSRFKFIRKTYGYTF.

This clonotype has ten or more counts. The rearrangement joins TRBV6-5 to TRBJ1-4; 7 nucleotides line up with TRBD1. This CDR3 spans 15 amino acids. With 5 bases clipped from V and 3 bases from J, the junction kept 6 bases outside the gene matches. CDR1 and CDR2 (germline): MNHEY, SVGAGI. This chain's CDR3 is CASSTRQGANEKLFF. The DNA of the CDR3 is TGTGCCAGCAGTACCCGACAGGGTGCTAATGAAAAACTGTTTTTT.

This chain connects TRBV18 to TRBJ2-7; 8 positions match TRBD1. The length of the CDR3 is 13 residues. CDR1 is KGHSH and CDR2 is LQKENI in the germline V gene. Trimming cost V 3 bases and J 5 bases; bases outside gene matches: 3. The CDR3 protein is CASSPPDRDEQYV. CDR3 sequence (DNA): TGTGCCAGCTCACCTCCGGACAGGGACGAGCAGTACGTC.

A remark on this clonotype: A much larger clone lies a single base off, so this may be a read error. The chain combines TRBV10-1 with TRBJ2-2; 10 bases align to TRBD1. The CDR3 spans 15 residues. Germline CDR1 and CDR2: WNHNN and SYGVQD (reference sequence). The CDR3 reads CAGRPGTGAAGELFF. The CDR3 DNA reads TGCGCCGGCAGGCCCGGGACAGGGGCCGCCGGGGAGCTGTTTTTT.

With regard to this clonotype: Possible read error: a much larger clone is one base away. The rearrangement links TRBV5-5 to TRBJ1-2; no reliable D call. Germline loops: CDR1 SGHKS, CDR2 YYEKEE (reference sequence). This CDR3 contains 16 residues. Trimming stripped 6 bases from V and 4 bases from J, with 22 bases between. CDR3 sequence reads: CASTVDVSRKTYGYTF. CDR3 in DNA: TGTGCCAGCACTGTGGATGTCTCGCGAAAGACCTATGGCTACACCTTC. The full variable domain, completed using reference TRBV5-5 and TRBJ1-2, is DAGVTQSPTHLIKTRGQQVTLRCSPISGHKSVSWYQQVLGQGPQFIFQYYEKEERGRGNFPDRFSARQFPNYSSELNVNALLLGDSALYLCASTVDVSRKTYGYTFGSGTRLTVV.

This clonotype came up many times. The chain combines TRBV4-1 with TRBJ1-3; possibly TRBD1 for D (5 bases). Germline V lookup: CDR1 MGHRA, CDR2 YSYEKL. The CDR3 consists of 18 residues. The V end lost 4 bases, the J end lost 0 bases, and 19 bases lay between the germline ends. CDR3 DNA sequence: TGCGCCAGCAGCCCCCGGGCAGGGACCCTCTCCTCTGGAAACACCATATATTTT. It is translated as CASSPRAGTLSSGNTIYF.

V is TRBV15 and J is TRBJ1-4; D remains ambiguous. The germline V gene encodes CDR1 LNHNV and CDR2 YYDKDF (reference sequence). The CDR3 sequence is 16 residues long. V was shortened by 0 bases and J by 7 bases, with 15 bases between the two germline ends. Here the CDR3 DNA reads TGTGCCACCAGCAGAGATACAGATGGTGGAAGTGAAAAACTGTTTTTT. Translated, it gives CATSRDTDGGSEKLFF.

This clonotype was counted between two and nine times. This CDR3 is CASSFNSKAGKTYGYTF. For the CDR3, the DNA is TGTGCCAGCAGCTTTAATAGTAAGGCTGGAAAGACCTATGGCTACACCTTC. The chain recombines TRBV11-1 with TRBJ1-2; no firm D call. CDR3 length: 17 amino acids. Germline V CDR1 and CDR2: SGHAT, FQDESV (reference sequence). V gave up 3 bases and J gave up 4 bases, with 21 bases separating them.

This clonotype was counted many times. This chain connects TRBV20-1 to TRBJ2-1; no clear D. V dropped 2 bases and J dropped 1 base, with 9 bases sitting between them. The germline V gene has CDR1 DFQATT and CDR2 SNEGSKA (reference sequence). CDR3 length equals 14 residues. The CDR3 loop is CSARNWRSYNEQFF. The CDR3 DNA sequence: TGCAGTGCTAGAAATTGGCGGTCCTACAATGAGCAGTTCTTC.

This clonotype occurred a few times. V gene TRBV3-1 combines with J gene TRBJ1-1; D uncertain. V was clipped by 8 bases and J by 4 bases, with 26 bases between them. Germline CDR1 reads LGHDT; CDR2 reads YNNKEL (reference sequence). The CDR3 is 17 residues long. The CDR3 reads CASGRLDPISIRTEAFF. The CDR3 DNA is TGTGCCAGCGGCCGGCTAGATCCCATTTCAATTCGCACTGAAGCTTTCTTT.

This clonotype was seen at least ten times. The chain links TRBV12-3 or TRBV12-4 to TRBJ2-1, with D possibly TRBD1 on 5 matching bases. The CDR3 covers 16 residues. The V end lost 7 bases, the J end lost 4 bases, and 20 bases lay between the germline ends. The CDR3 protein is CASTRDPVGEYNEQFF. DNA of the CDR3: TGTGCCAGCACCAGGGATCCCGTAGGGGAATACAATGAGCAGTTCTTC.

The rearrangement uses TRBV7-2 and TRBJ2-5; D is tentatively TRBD1 or TRBD2 (5 bases each). Germline assignment: CDR1 SGHTA and CDR2 FQGNSA. Trimming left V 5 bases short and J 3 bases short, with 16 bases between. The CDR3 covers 15 residues. The CDR3 DNA reads TGTGCCAGCAGCCAAAACTCCGGGACCGAAGAGACCCAGTACTTC. It is translated as CASSQNSGTEETQYF.

This clonotype has at least ten counts. This chain uses TRBV7-9 with TRBJ1-5; a possible D gene is TRBD1 (5 bases). The CDR3 is 14 residues long. CDR1 and CDR2 from the germline V gene are SEHNR and FQNEAQ (reference sequence). The V gene lost 3 bases and the J gene lost 3 bases, with 9 bases spanning the gap. The CDR3 protein is CASSLSGNNQPQHF. CDR3 DNA: TGTGCCAGCAGCTTGTCAGGGAACAATCAGCCCCAGCATTTT.

This clonotype has at least ten counts. The chain has TRBV19 and TRBJ2-1; either TRBD1 or TRBD2 may fit D (6 bases each). The germline V and J ends were trimmed by 7 bases and 4 bases, with 17 bases remaining between them. Germline CDR1 reads LNHDA; CDR2 reads SQIVND (reference sequence). The CDR3 runs 15 residues. The chain's CDR3 is CASMVGGSRYNEQFF. The CDR3 nucleotides are TGTGCCAGTATGGTAGGGGGGAGTAGATACAATGAGCAGTTCTTC.

This clonotype was seen ten or more times. The V call is TRBV14, the J call TRBJ2-1; TRBD2 agrees at 13 bases. The CDR3 runs to 17 residues. After removal of 1 base from V and 8 bases from J, the junction contained 8 bases not matched to a gene. Germline V gene sequence: CDR1 SGHDN, CDR2 FVKESK. The CDR3: CASSQGTSGRSWDEQFF. Written as DNA, the CDR3 is TGTGCCAGCAGCCAAGGGACTAGCGGGAGATCTTGGGATGAGCAGTTCTTC.

The CDR3 bases are TGTGCCAGCATTAGTTCCGTACCAGGAAGGACCTATGGCTACACCTTC. Translation: CASISSVPGRTYGYTF. The genes are TRBV5-4 and TRBJ1-2, with D unresolved. The CDR3 totals 16 residues. Trimming removed 6 bases at V and 4 bases at J, with 22 bases between. The V gene's germline CDR1 is SGHNT and CDR2 YYREEE (reference sequence).

This rearrangement joins TRBV8-2 to TRBJ2-6; TRBD1 is the table's D call, not checked against the DNA. TRBV8-2 is noted as a pseudogene. The CDR3 is 17 amino acids. The CDR3 nucleotides are TGTGGCACCGGCCACAGGATAACACAAAGTCGGGCCAGCGTCCTGACTTTC. Amino acids: CGTGHRITQSRASVLTF.

The table lists this clonotype with many counts. The V call is TRBV20-1, the J call TRBJ2-5; no reliable D call. The germline V and J ends were trimmed by 0 bases and 1 base, with 12 bases remaining between them. The CDR3 is 15 residues long. The V gene's germline CDR1 is DFQATT and CDR2 SNEGSKA (reference sequence). This chain's CDR3 is CSARDGKVPQETQYF. As DNA, the CDR3 is TGCAGTGCTAGAGATGGGAAGGTCCCCCAAGAGACCCAGTACTTC.

As concerns this clonotype: A clone one base away is much larger, so this may be a read error. This chain connects TRBV6-9 to TRBJ1-2, with D unclear. Trimming took off 7 bases at V and 4 bases at J, with 25 bases between the two ends. Germline CDR1 and CDR2: MNHGY and SVAAGI. This CDR3 spans 17 amino acids. As DNA, the CDR3 is TGTGCCAGCAATGCGAGGGCGCCTTACGGAATGACCTATGGCTACACCTTC. Protein: CASNARAPYGMTYGYTF.

With respect to this clonotype: A read error may be the cause here, since a much bigger clone is one base away. Since no conserved phenylalanine or tryptophan closes the CDR3, a read error is the likely cause. The V gene is TRBV6-6, the J gene TRBJ1-5; 7 nucleotides align to TRBD1. The germline CDR1 and CDR2 sequences are MNHNY and SVGAGI (reference sequence). The CDR3 is 15 amino acids. With 5 bases clipped from V and 4 bases from J, the junction kept 8 bases outside the gene matches. The CDR3 here is CASSIQGGPNQPQHL. In DNA, the CDR3 is TGTGCCAGCAGTATCCAGGGGGGTCCAAATCAGCCCCAGCATCTT.

This clonotype was picked up many times. The V gene is TRBV7-9, the J gene TRBJ2-4; 7 nucleotides match TRBD1. The CDR3 has 14 residues. Germline V gene data show CDR1 as SEHNR and CDR2 as FQNEAQ (reference sequence). V shed 5 bases, J shed 6 bases, and the junction held 7 bases outside the gene matches. In DNA, the CDR3 is TGTGCCAGCAGCCTCGACAGGGTCTTAAACATTCAGTACTTC. Translating it yields CASSLDRVLNIQYF.